This T cell receptor beta chain was identified in a study of cytomegalovirus exposure and HLA in healthy donors. Germline V gene data show CDR1 as ENHRY and CDR2 as SYGVKD. The CDR3 length is 15 residues. J lost 2 bases, V lost 10 bases, and 10 bases had no gene match. Researchers ran the PCR with 60 Vbeta and 13 Jbeta primers. Generated by immunoSEQ multiplex PCR, the TCRdb table keeps only in-frame clones and is missing some. The data contain 110,000 to 150,000 clones, about two thirds of them seen just once; the ten biggest clones take up less than 5%. Study-level points and caveats: A few V segments could not be told apart, such as TRBV6-2 and TRBV6-3, and were left out. A cluster of highly shared sequence variants was likely a sequencing artifact.

This clone was detected only a few times. Its specificity is unknown. Healthy bone marrow donors formed the donor group. The source material was PBMCs. This chain uses TRBV10-3 with TRBJ1-1; TRBD1 matches at 10 bases. The source is a man aged 60 to 75 in good health and CMV-seronegative. The CDR3 here is CATTPRDRGNTEAFF. The DNA for the CDR3 is TGTGCCACCACCCCGCGGGACAGGGGAAACACTGAAGCTTTCTTT.